This entry describes one T cell receptor (beta chain). Its matching antigen is unknown. There were TCR beta CDR3 regions amplified from RNA transcripts. TCR CDR3 regions were first amplified by RT-PCR with HTBI primers. TCRdb re-called the multiplex PCR reads with MiXCR, one entry per CDR3 protein. The profile shows more than 550,000 distinct CDR3 sequences, approximately 15% of them singletons. Patients between 18 and 65 years old had hyperthyroidism, newly diagnosed and lasting under 2 months. Uncontrolled infection, other autoimmune disease, pregnancy or lactation disqualified patients from enrolment. The diagnoses drew upon clinical symptoms, serum thyroxine and TRAb, thyroid ultrasound and orbital computed tomography. V lost 1 base and J 6 bases, leaving 13 bases between the germline ends. This CDR3 comprises 15 residues. The germline V gene has CDR1 SGDLS and CDR2 YYNGEE. The record originates from a study of T cells in Graves' hyperthyroidism and ophthalmopathy. Findings and caveats of the study: Model output signaled ophthalmopathy a median roughly 6.1 months ahead of onset.

The chain couples TRBV9 to TRBJ2-2, with D uncertain. This TCR was recovered from a man aged 45-60 years with Graves' hyperthyroidism. Sequenced input: blood. The CDR3: CASSVSGLGSGELFF. The CDR3, as DNA: TGTGCCAGCAGCGTATCAGGCTTGGGCTCCGGGGAGCTGTTTTTT. Based on the CDR3 plus reference TRBV9 and TRBJ2-2, the full variable domain is DSGVTQTPKHLITATGQRVTLRCSPRSGDLSVYWYQQSLDQGLQFLIQYYNGEERAKGNILERFSAQQFPDLHSELNLSSLELGDSALYFCASSVSGLGSGELFFGEGSRLTVL.